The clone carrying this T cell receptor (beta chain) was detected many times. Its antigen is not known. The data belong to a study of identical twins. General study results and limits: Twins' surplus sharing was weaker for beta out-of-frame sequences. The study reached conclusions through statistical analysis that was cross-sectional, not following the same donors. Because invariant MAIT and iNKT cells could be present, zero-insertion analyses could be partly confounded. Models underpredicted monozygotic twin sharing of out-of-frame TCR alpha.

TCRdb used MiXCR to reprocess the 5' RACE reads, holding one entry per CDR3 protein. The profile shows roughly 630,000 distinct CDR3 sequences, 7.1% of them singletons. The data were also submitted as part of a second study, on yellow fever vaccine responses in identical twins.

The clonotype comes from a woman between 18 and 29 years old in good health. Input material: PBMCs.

CDR3 nucleotides: TGTGCCAGCAGTGATAGCGGGAGTACCGGGGAGCTGTTTTTT. Its protein product is CASSDSGSTGELFF. This chain uses TRBV25-1 with TRBJ2-2; 9 bases fit TRBD2. The CDR3 runs 14 residues. V lost 3 bases to trimming and J lost 5 bases; unmatched junction nucleotides: 1. Germline CDR1 and CDR2: MGHDK and SYGVNS.